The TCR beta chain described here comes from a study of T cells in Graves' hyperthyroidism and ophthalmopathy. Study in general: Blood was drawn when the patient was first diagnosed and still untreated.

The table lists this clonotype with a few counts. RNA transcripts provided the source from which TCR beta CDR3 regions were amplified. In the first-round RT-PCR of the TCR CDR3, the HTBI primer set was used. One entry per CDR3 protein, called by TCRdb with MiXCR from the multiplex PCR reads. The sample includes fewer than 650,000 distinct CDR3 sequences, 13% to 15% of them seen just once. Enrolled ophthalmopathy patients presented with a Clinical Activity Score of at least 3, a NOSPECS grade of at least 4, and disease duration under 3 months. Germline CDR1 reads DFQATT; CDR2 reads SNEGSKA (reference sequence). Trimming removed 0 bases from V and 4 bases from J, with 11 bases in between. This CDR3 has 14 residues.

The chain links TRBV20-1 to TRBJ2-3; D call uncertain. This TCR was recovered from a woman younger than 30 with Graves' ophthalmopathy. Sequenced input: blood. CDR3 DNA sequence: TGCAGTGCTAGAGAGGGAACTCCGGCAGATACGCAGTATTTT. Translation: CSAREGTPADTQYF.